These 28 T cell receptor beta chains came from one sample sequenced in a study of siplizumab effects on memory and regulatory T cells. Method: immunoSEQ multiplex PCR; TCRdb's copy keeps in-frame clones and lacks some. The table has 75,000 to 95,000 clones, more than 80% seen once. Sequencing input: CD4+ T cells sorted from blood. Receptors were obtained from a human donor in good health.

The rearrangement uses TRBV7-8 and TRBJ1-3, with D possibly being TRBD1 (5 bases). The CDR3 contains 15 residues. Per germline, CDR1 SGHVS and CDR2 FQNEAQ. Between the trimmed V and J ends, which lost 1 base and 1 base, there was a span of 8 bases. For the CDR3, the DNA is TGTGCCAGCAGCTTAGGGGGGAGTTCTGGAAACACCATATATTTT. Amino acids: CASSLGGSSGNTIYF. Together with reference TRBV7-8 and TRBJ1-3, the CDR3 gives the full variable domain: GAGVSQSPRYKVAKRGQDVALRCDPISGHVSLFWYQQALGQGPEFLTYFQNEAQLDKSGLPSDRFFAERPEGSVSTLKIQRTQQEDSAVYLCASSLGGSSGNTIYFGEGSWLTVV.

The V and J genes are TRBV27 and TRBJ2-6; the D is unclear. V lost 5 bases and J 1 base, leaving 9 bases between the germline ends. This CDR3 contains 15 residues. CDR1 and CDR2 (germline): MNHEY, SMNVEV (reference sequence). The CDR3 nucleotides read TGTGCCAGCAGTCGGTGGCTATCTGGGGCCAACGTCCTGACTTTC. As protein: CASSRWLSGANVLTF.

The chain has TRBV18 and TRBJ2-5, with 9 bases fitting TRBD2. CDR3 size: 14 residues. The V gene end was trimmed by 2 bases and the J gene end by 5 bases; junction bases not matched to a gene: 3. CDR1 and CDR2 (germline): KGHSH, LQKENI. Here the CDR3 reads CASSPSTSGETQYF. Written as DNA, the CDR3 is TGTGCCAGCTCACCATCTACTAGCGGGGAGACCCAGTACTTC.

The chain employs TRBV6-6 and TRBJ2-1; 7 bases are a match to TRBD1. V was pared by 7 bases and J by 4 bases, with 7 bases of the junction left unmatched. Germline V gives CDR1 MNHNY, CDR2 SVGAGI (reference sequence). The CDR3 contains 14 residues. The CDR3 nucleotides read TGTGCCAGCACTCCGGGACAGTGGTACAATGAGCAGTTCTTC. Protein product: CASTPGQWYNEQFF.

The table lists this clone with a count of one. V and J are TRBV4-1 and TRBJ2-3; D is possibly TRBD2 (6 bases). The CDR3 sequence is 15 residues long. CDR1 is MGHRA, CDR2 YSYEKL, per germline. Trimming stripped 0 bases from V and 4 bases from J, with 11 bases between. The CDR3, as DNA: TGCGCCAGCAGCCAAGATTGGGCGGGACCAGATACGCAGTATTTT. Translating it yields CASSQDWAGPDTQYF.

The chain carries TRBV7-9 and TRBJ1-1; no firm D call. The germline V and J ends were trimmed by 4 bases and 6 bases, with 15 bases remaining between them. The CDR3 loop spans 14 amino acids. The germline CDR1 and CDR2 sequences are SEHNR and FQNEAQ (reference sequence). The chain's CDR3 is CASSSPRASAEAFF. CDR3 coding DNA: TGTGCCAGCAGCTCCCCCCGGGCGAGCGCTGAAGCTTTCTTT.

The chain combines TRBV2 with TRBJ2-3; TRBD2 agrees at 7 bases. The CDR3 has 13 amino acids. The J segment lost 5 bases and the V segment lost 3 bases, leaving 2 bases of the junction unmatched. Germline CDR1 SNHLY, CDR2 FYNNEI. The CDR3 nucleotides are TGTGCCAGCAGTGATGGGGAGGGAGATACGCAGTATTTT. This sequence encodes CASSDGEGDTQYF.

This chain links TRBV6-1 with TRBJ2-3; D may be TRBD1 (5 bases). The CDR3 sequence is 14 residues long. V was clipped by 4 bases and J by 1 base, with 9 bases between them. The germline V gene encodes CDR1 MNHNS and CDR2 SASEGT. CDR3 residues: CASSAVRGTDTQYF. The DNA for the CDR3 is TGTGCCAGCAGTGCGGTCAGGGGCACAGATACGCAGTATTTT.

The chain joins TRBV29-1 to TRBJ2-5; 16 positions agree with TRBD2. Germline CDR1 reads SQVTM; CDR2 reads ANQGSEA. The trim removed 5 bases at V and 1 base at J, leaving 7 bases unmatched. The CDR3 contains 17 residues. The CDR3 sequence: CSVWGLAGGGGQETQYF. CDR3 bases: TGCAGCGTTTGGGGACTAGCGGGAGGGGGCGGCCAAGAGACCCAGTACTTC. The full variable domain, completed using reference TRBV29-1 and TRBJ2-5, is SAVISQKPSRDICQRGTSLTIQCQVDSQVTMMFWYRQQPGQSLTLIATANQGSEATYESGFVIDKFPISRPNLTFSTLTVSNMSPEDSSIYLCSVWGLAGGGGQETQYFGPGTRLLVL.

CDR3 nucleotides: TGTGCCAGCAGTACCGCCGGGACAGGGGACGAGCAGTACTTC. Protein sequence: CASSTAGTGDEQYF. The chain combines TRBV28 with TRBJ2-7, with TRBD1 identical over 10 bases. The length of the CDR3 is 14 residues. Losses at the gene ends were 5 bases for V and 5 bases for J; bases not matched to a gene: 6. Germline V gene data show CDR1 as MDHEN and CDR2 as SYDVKM.

The chain combines TRBV7-2 with TRBJ1-1; D unclear. With 5 bases removed from V and 0 bases from J, the gap between germline ends came to 13 bases. The germline gives CDR1 SGHTA, CDR2 FQGNSA. This CDR3 spans 15 amino acids. CDR3 nucleotide sequence: TGTGCCAGCAGCAAGGGCGGGAACATGAACACTGAAGCTTTCTTT. Protein: CASSKGGNMNTEAFF.

Regarding this clone: Mismatch with germline at one junction end may stem from a read error. The chain joins TRBV7-9 to TRBJ2-1, with D possibly TRBD2 on 5 matching bases. Germline V gene data show CDR1 as SEHNR and CDR2 as FQNEAQ (reference sequence). CDR3 length: 13 amino acids. The CDR3 here is CASSLAEFGEQFF. DNA for the CDR3: TGTGCCAGCAGCCTAGCCGAGTTTGGTGAGCAGTTCTTC.

The gene calls are TRBV5-1 and TRBJ2-7; the match to TRBD2 covers 11 bases. The junction had 8 bases not matched to a gene; V was cut back by 0 bases and J by 3 bases. Germline CDR1 and CDR2: SGHRS and YFSETQ. CDR3 length: 17 amino acids. CDR3 sequence: CASSLGGGLAALYEQYF. The CDR3 nucleotides are TGCGCCAGCAGCTTGGGAGGGGGACTAGCGGCGCTCTACGAGCAGTACTTC.

The chain employs TRBV30 and TRBJ2-5, with TRBD2 as a possible D gene (5 bases). CDR1 and CDR2 (germline): GTSNPN, SVGIG (reference sequence). The V end lost 0 bases, the J end lost 2 bases, and 19 bases lay between the germline ends. The CDR3 is made up of 17 amino acids. The CDR3 DNA sequence: TGTGCCTGGAGTGTACCGAGTCCTAGCATTCGTCAAGAGACCCAGTACTTC. This sequence encodes CAWSVPSPSIRQETQYF.

This clone was detected only once. The chain links TRBV18 to TRBJ2-7, with TRBD2 matching over 7 bases. There are 16 residues in the CDR3. Per germline, CDR1 KGHSH and CDR2 LQKENI. J gave up 0 bases and V 5 bases, and 10 bases lay outside the gene matches. CDR3 in amino acids: CASSSKTSASSYEQYF. CDR3 DNA: TGTGCCAGCTCATCTAAAACTAGCGCGAGCTCCTACGAGCAGTACTTC.

The rearrangement uses TRBV19 and TRBJ2-1, with TRBD2 identical over 9 bases. The CDR3 extends over 14 amino acids. V shed 6 bases and J 3 bases; nucleotides not matched to a gene: 3. In germline, CDR1 is LNHDA, CDR2 SQIVND (reference sequence). CDR3 sequence (DNA): TGTGCCAGTAGGACTAGCGGTCTCTACAATGAGCAGTTCTTC. Translation: CASRTSGLYNEQFF.

This sequence joins TRBV28 and TRBJ2-7; D possibly uses TRBD1 or TRBD2 (6 bases each). V was clipped by 6 bases and J by 3 bases, with 18 bases between them. The CDR3 runs to 15 residues. Germline CDR1 reads MDHEN; CDR2 reads SYDVKM. Here the CDR3 reads CASRGGSGRIYEQYF. For the CDR3, the DNA is TGTGCCAGCAGGGGGGGCTCGGGCAGGATCTACGAGCAGTACTTC.

Only one count was recorded for this clone. Here the CDR3 DNA reads TGCGCCAGCAGGGATGGACCCGGGGGCAATCAGCCCCAGCATTTT. Protein product: CASRDGPGGNQPQHF. This chain connects TRBV5-1 to TRBJ1-5; D not resolved. The V and J ends lost 5 bases and 2 bases respectively, with 14 bases between them. Germline assignment: CDR1 SGHRS and CDR2 YFSETQ. There are 15 residues in the CDR3. Looking up the rest from reference TRBV5-1 and TRBJ1-5 gives the full variable domain: KAGVTQTPRYLIKTRGQQVTLSCSPISGHRSVSWYQQTPGQGLQFLFEYFSETQRNKGNFPGRFSGRQFSNSRSEMNVSTLELGDSALYLCASRDGPGGNQPQHFGDGTRLSIL.

The chain has TRBV6-6 and TRBJ2-1, with 9 bases lining up with TRBD2. The germline CDR1 and CDR2 sequences are MNHNY and SVGAGI (reference sequence). The CDR3 runs to 14 residues. V trimming: 6 bases; J trimming: 0 bases; junction bases outside the gene matches: 0. In DNA, the CDR3 is TGTGCCAGCAGGACTAGCGGCTCCTACAATGAGCAGTTCTTC. This codes for CASRTSGSYNEQFF.

This clone occurred a few times. The V gene is TRBV5-5, the J gene TRBJ2-7, with TRBD1 identical over 8 bases. Per the germline V gene, CDR1 is SGHKS and CDR2 is YYEKEE (reference sequence). The CDR3 length is 15 residues. V lost 5 bases and J lost 5; bases outside the gene matches: 12. The CDR3 nucleotides are TGTGCCAGCAGGGGTGCCGGGACAGGCGTCCACGAGCAGTACTTC. It is translated as CASRGAGTGVHEQYF.

The chain combines TRBV7-9 with TRBJ2-7; no definite D call. Trimming removed 0 bases from V and 6 bases from J, with 12 bases in between. The CDR3 spans 14 residues. Germline V gives CDR1 SEHNR, CDR2 FQNEAQ (reference sequence). CDR3 nucleotides: TGTGCCAGCAGCTTAGCCCTGGGCCCATCCGAGCAGTACTTC. Its protein product is CASSLALGPSEQYF.

The chain joins TRBV7-3 to TRBJ2-3; 10 bases line up with TRBD1. CDR1 and CDR2 from the germline V gene are SGHTA and FQGTGA. The V and J ends lost 5 bases and 5 bases, in that order; junction bases with no gene match: 4. This CDR3 is built from 14 residues. This CDR3 is CASSRGQGIDTQYF. For the CDR3, the DNA is TGTGCCAGCAGCCGGGGACAGGGGATAGATACGCAGTATTTT.

This clone has only one observation. The gene calls are TRBV7-8 and TRBJ1-2; 9 nucleotides line up with TRBD1. V lost 5 bases and J lost 8; bases outside the gene matches: 12. The CDR3 has 15 residues. Germline-derived CDR1 and CDR2 are SGHVS and FQNEAQ. This CDR3 reads CASSRPGTGSWGYTF. CDR3 nucleotide sequence: TGTGCCAGCAGCCGTCCCGGGACAGGGTCATGGGGCTACACCTTC. Full variable domain (rest looked up from reference TRBV7-8 and TRBJ1-2): GAGVSQSPRYKVAKRGQDVALRCDPISGHVSLFWYQQALGQGPEFLTYFQNEAQLDKSGLPSDRFFAERPEGSVSTLKIQRTQQEDSAVYLCASSRPGTGSWGYTFGSGTRLTVV.

The chain uses TRBV6-5 and TRBJ2-1; no reliable D call. The CDR3 extends over 16 amino acids. Between the trimmed V and J ends, which lost 0 bases and 3 bases, there was a span of 12 bases. Germline CDR1 and CDR2: MNHEY and SVGAGI. CDR3 sequence: CASSYSGSRYYNEQFF. The CDR3 nucleotides are TGTGCCAGCAGTTACTCAGGCTCTCGTTACTACAATGAGCAGTTCTTC.

This chain uses TRBV10-3 with TRBJ2-1, with a possible D match to TRBD2 (6 bases). The germline V gene has CDR1 ENHRY and CDR2 SYGVKD. V dropped 6 bases and J dropped 0 bases, with 12 bases sitting between them. CDR3 size: 15 residues. CDR3 sequence (DNA): TGTGCCATCAGGCTCGACGGGAGCTCCTACAATGAGCAGTTCTTC. As protein: CAIRLDGSSYNEQFF.

V usage is TRBV5-6 and J usage is TRBJ1-3, with D possibly being TRBD1 (5 bases). Germline values: CDR1 SGHDT, CDR2 YYEEEE. The length of the CDR3 is 14 residues. The V and J ends lost 9 bases and 2 bases respectively, with 15 bases between them. The CDR3 protein is CATENRGAGNTIYF. The CDR3, as DNA: TGTGCCACGGAAAACCGGGGGGCTGGAAACACCATATATTTT.

This chain connects TRBV2 to TRBJ2-6; D possibly corresponds to TRBD1 (5 bases). This CDR3 region has 14 residues. Trimming took 7 bases from V and 3 from J, leaving 10 bases between them. CDR1 SNHLY and CDR2 FYNNEI come from the germline V gene. CDR3 loop: CASIPGLGANVLTF. The CDR3 DNA sequence: TGTGCCAGCATCCCAGGGCTTGGGGCCAACGTCCTGACTTTC.

The chain combines TRBV7-2 with TRBJ2-3; a weak D match, TRBD1 (6 bases). The V end lost 0 bases, the J end lost 1 base, and 14 bases lay between the germline ends. Looked up from germline, CDR1 is SGHTA and CDR2 is FQGNSA. This CDR3 has 17 residues. CDR3 protein: CASSLAPTGRGTDTQYF. The CDR3 DNA reads as TGTGCCAGCAGCTTAGCGCCTACAGGGCGAGGCACAGATACGCAGTATTTT.